This TCR beta chain is from a study of early T cells in non-severe SARS-CoV-2 infection. V was trimmed by 10 bases and J by 3 bases, leaving 15 bases between them. In germline, CDR1 is MNHEY, CDR2 SMNVEV (reference sequence). The CDR3 is 13 residues long. TCRdb ran MiXCR on the 5' RACE reads and lists one entry per CDR3 protein. The profile shows about 76,000 distinct CDR3 sequences, around 15% of them singletons. Notes on this clonotype: This may be a read error, as it is one base from a much larger clone. The CDR3 does not close with the conserved phenylalanine or tryptophan, likely indicating a read error.

The sample taken for sequencing was whole blood. The clonotype comes from an adult who was a healthcare worker with PCR-confirmed SARS-CoV-2 infection or an uninfected control (not recorded which). This chain links TRBV27 with TRBJ1-2, with D perhaps matching TRBD1 (6 bases). CDR3 bases: TGTGCCACAACACAGGGTGTGTACTATGGCTACACCATC. It translates to CATTQGVYYGYTI.